The clone carrying this TCR beta chain was detected a few times. The antigen is undetermined. V lost 0 bases and J 4 bases, leaving 10 bases between the germline ends. Germline lookup yields CDR1 SGHTA and CDR2 FQGNSA. The CDR3 totals 14 residues. The sample is drawn from a study of T cells after yellow fever vaccination. Study conclusions and caveats: Faster peaking, at day 5 versus 15, marked a secondary response that was weaker. At 95% to 96% for CD4 and around 91% for CD8, most primary-vaccination clones showed up again after the booster. Contaminating bulk clonotypes could be abundant in FACS-sorted repertoires.

TCRdb processed the 5' RACE reads anew with MiXCR; each CDR3 protein has one entry. The top ten clones hold 15% of a sample with 600,000 to 750,000 distinct CDR3 sequences, more than 9% of them seen once. The receptor's source is a man younger than 45 who received the YFV17D yellow fever vaccine. The chain links TRBV7-2 to TRBJ2-7, with D tentatively TRBD2 (5 bases). The source material was PBMCs, sampled on the day of the yellow fever booster vaccination. DNA for the CDR3: TGTGCCAGCAGCTTAGCGAGAGGGTTTTACGAGCAGTACTTC. As protein: CASSLARGFYEQYF. The full variable domain, completed using reference TRBV7-2 and TRBJ2-7, is GAGVSQSPSNKVTEKGKDVELRCDPISGHTALYWYRQSLGQGLEFLIYFQGNSAPDKSGLPSDRFSAERTGGSVSTLTIQRTQQEDSAVYLCASSLARGFYEQYFGPGTRLTVT.